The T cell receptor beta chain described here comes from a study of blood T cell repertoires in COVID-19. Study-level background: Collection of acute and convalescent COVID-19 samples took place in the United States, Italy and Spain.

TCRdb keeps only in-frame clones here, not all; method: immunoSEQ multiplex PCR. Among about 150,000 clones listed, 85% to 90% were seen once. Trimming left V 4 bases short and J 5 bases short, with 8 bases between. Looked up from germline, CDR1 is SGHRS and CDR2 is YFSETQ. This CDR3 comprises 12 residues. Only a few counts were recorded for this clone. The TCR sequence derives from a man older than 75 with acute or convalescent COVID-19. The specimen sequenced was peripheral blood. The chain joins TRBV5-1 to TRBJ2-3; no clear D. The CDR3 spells CASSLDRDTQYF. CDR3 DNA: TGCGCCAGCAGCCTCGATAGAGATACGCAGTATTTT.